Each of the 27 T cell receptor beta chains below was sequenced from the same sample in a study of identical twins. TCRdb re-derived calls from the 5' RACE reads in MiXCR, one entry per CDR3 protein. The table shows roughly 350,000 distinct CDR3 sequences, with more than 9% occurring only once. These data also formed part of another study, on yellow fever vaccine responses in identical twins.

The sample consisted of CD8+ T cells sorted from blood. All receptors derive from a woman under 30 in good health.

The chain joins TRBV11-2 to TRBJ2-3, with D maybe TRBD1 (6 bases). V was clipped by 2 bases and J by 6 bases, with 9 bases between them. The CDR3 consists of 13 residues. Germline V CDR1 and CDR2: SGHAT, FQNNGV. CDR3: CASSLSQGDTQYF. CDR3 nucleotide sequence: TGTGCCAGCAGCTTATCACAGGGTGATACGCAGTATTTT.

CDR3 sequence (DNA): TGTGCCAGCAGTGCTGGGACAGGGGGCCTCCGGCAGCCCCAGCATTTT. Amino acid sequence: CASSAGTGGLRQPQHF. The chain employs TRBV6-1 and TRBJ1-5, with 12 bases identical to TRBD1. The germline V gene encodes CDR1 MNHNS and CDR2 SASEGT. The CDR3 contains 16 residues. The V segment lost 4 bases and the J segment 7 bases; nucleotides outside the gene matches: 8.

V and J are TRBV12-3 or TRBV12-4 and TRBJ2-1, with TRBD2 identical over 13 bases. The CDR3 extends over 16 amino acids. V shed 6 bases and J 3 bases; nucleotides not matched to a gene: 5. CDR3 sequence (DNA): TGTGCCAGCAGCCCAGGGACTAGCGGGGTCTACAATGAGCAGTTCTTC. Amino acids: CASSPGTSGVYNEQFF.

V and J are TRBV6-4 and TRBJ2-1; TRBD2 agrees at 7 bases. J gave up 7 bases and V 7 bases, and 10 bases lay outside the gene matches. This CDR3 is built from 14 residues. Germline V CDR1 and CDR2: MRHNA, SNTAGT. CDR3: CASKRTGGGNEQFF. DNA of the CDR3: TGTGCCAGCAAGAGGACGGGAGGAGGGAATGAGCAGTTCTTC.

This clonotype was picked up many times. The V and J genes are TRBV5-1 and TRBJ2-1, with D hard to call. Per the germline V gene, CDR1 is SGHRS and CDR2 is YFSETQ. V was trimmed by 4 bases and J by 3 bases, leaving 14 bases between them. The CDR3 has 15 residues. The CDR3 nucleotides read TGCGCCAGCAGCCCTTTCAGGTTTAACTACAATGAGCAGTTCTTC. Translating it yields CASSPFRFNYNEQFF.

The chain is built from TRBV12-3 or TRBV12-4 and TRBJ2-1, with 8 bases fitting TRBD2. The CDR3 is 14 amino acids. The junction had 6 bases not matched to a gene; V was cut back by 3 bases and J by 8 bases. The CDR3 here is CASSFRGGPDEQFF. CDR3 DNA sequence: TGTGCCAGCAGTTTTCGGGGGGGCCCGGATGAGCAGTTCTTC.

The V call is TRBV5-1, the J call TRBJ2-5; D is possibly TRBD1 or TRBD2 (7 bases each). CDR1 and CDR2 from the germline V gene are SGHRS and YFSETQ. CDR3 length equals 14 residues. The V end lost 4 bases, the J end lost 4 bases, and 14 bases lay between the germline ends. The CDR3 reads CASSPPGGGETQYF. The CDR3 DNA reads TGCGCCAGCAGCCCACCAGGGGGGGGAGAGACCCAGTACTTC.

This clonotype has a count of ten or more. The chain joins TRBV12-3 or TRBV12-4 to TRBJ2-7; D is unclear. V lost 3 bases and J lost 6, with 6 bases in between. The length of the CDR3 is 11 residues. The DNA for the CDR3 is TGTGCCAGCAGTTTCGGGCGCGAGCAGTACGTC. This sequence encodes CASSFGREQYV.

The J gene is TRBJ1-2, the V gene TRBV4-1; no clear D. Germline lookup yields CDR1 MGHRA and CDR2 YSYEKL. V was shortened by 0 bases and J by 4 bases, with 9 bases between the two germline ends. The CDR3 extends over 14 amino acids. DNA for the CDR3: TGCGCCAGCAGCCAAGAAGGGAATTCCTATGGCTACACCTTC. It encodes CASSQEGNSYGYTF.

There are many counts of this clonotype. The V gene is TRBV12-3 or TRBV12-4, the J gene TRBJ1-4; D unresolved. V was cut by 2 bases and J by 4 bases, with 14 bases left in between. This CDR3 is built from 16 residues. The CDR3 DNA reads TGTGCCAGCAGTTTAACCGGGCGGCGATTTAATGAAAAACTGTTTTTT. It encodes CASSLTGRRFNEKLFF.

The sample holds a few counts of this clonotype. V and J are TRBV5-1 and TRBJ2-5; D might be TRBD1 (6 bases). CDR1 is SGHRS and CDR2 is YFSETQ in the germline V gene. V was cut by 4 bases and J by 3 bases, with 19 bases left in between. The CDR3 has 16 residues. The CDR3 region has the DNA TGCGCCAGCAGCCACCCCACACAGGGAACGAAAGAGACCCAGTACTTC. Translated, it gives CASSHPTQGTKETQYF.

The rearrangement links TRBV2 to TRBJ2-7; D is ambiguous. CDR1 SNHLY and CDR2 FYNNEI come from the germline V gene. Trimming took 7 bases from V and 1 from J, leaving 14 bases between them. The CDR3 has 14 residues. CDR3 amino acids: CASKDDFSSYEQYV. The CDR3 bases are TGTGCCAGCAAAGATGACTTTTCGTCCTACGAGCAGTACGTC.

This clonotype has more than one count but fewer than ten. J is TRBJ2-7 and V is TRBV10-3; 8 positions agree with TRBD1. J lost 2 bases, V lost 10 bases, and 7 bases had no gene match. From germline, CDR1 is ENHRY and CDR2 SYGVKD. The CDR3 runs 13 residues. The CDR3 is CATEEDRAYEQYF. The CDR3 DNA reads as TGTGCCACCGAGGAGGACAGGGCCTACGAGCAGTACTTC.

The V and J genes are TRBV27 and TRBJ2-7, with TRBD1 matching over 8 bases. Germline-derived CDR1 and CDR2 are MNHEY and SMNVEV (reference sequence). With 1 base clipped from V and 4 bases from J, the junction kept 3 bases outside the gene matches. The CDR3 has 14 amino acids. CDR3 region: CASSLYRGTYEQYF. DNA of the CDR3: TGTGCCAGCAGTTTATACAGGGGGACGTACGAGCAGTACTTC.

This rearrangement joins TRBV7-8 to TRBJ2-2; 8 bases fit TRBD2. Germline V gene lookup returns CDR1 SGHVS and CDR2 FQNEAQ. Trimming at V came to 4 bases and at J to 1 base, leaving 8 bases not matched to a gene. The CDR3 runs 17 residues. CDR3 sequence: CASSWGSGGRNTGELFF. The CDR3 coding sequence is TGTGCCAGCAGCTGGGGTTCGGGGGGGCGGAACACCGGGGAGCTGTTTTTT.

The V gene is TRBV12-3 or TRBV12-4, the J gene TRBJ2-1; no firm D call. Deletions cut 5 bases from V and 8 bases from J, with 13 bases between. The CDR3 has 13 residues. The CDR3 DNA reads TGTGCCAGCAGTCGCCTGGCGTGGGATGAGCAGTTCTTC. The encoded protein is CASSRLAWDEQFF.

The CDR3 reads CASSPQPAGPPTV. The CDR3 nucleotides are TGTGCCAGCAGCCCCCAGCCGGCGGGGCCCCCAACCGTC. The chain carries TRBV6-1 and TRBJ2-7; the D gene is possibly TRBD2 (6 bases). The CDR3 runs to 13 residues. Germline CDR1 and CDR2: MNHNS and SASEGT.

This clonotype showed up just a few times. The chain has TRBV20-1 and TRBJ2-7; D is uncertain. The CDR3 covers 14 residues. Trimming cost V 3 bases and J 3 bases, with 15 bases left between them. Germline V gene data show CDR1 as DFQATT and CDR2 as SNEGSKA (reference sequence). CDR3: CSASPGANYYEQYV. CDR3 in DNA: TGCAGTGCTAGTCCCGGAGCTAATTACTACGAGCAGTACGTC.

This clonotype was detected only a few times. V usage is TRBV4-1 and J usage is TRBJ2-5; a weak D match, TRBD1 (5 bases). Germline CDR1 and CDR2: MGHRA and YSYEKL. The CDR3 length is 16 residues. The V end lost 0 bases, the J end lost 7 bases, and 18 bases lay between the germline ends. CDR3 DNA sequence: TGCGCCAGCAGCCAAGAAGGGGTGGTGGGGAAGTGGACCCAGTACTTC. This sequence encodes CASSQEGVVGKWTQYF.

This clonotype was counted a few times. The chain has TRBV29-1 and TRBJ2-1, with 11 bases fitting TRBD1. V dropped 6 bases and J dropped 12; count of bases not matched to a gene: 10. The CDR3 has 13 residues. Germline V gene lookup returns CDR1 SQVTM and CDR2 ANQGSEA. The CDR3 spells CSVQEGDRGWQFF. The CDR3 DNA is TGCAGCGTGCAGGAGGGGGACAGGGGGTGGCAGTTCTTC.

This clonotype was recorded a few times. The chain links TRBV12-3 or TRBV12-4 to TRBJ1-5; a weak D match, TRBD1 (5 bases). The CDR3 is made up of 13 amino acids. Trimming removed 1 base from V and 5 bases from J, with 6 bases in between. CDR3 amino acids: CASSLVGDQPQHF. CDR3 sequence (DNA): TGTGCCAGCAGTTTAGTAGGGGATCAGCCCCAGCATTTT.

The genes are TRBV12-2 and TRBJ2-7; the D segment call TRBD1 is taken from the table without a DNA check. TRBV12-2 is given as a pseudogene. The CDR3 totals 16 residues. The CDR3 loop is CASRLAGTDASYEQYV. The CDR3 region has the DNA TGTGCAAGTCGCTTAGCCGGGACAGACGCTTCCTACGAGCAGTACGTC.

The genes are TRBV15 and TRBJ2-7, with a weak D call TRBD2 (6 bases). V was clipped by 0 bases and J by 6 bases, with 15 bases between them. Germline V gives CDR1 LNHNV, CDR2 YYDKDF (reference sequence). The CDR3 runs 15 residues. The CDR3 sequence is CATSRDRGGIGEQYF. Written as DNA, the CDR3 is TGTGCCACCAGCAGAGATCGGGGCGGGATTGGCGAGCAGTACTTC.

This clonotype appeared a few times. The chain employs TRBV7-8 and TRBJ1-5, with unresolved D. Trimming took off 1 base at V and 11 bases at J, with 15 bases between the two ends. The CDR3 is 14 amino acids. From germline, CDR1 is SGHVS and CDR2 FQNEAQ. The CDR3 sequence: CASSLESDGQSQHF. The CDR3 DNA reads TGTGCCAGCAGCTTAGAATCCGACGGCCAGTCCCAGCATTTT.

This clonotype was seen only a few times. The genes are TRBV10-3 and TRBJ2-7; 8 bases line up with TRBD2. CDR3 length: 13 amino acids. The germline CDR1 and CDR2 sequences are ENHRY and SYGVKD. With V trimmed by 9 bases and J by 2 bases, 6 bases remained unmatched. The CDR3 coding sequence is TGTGCCATGTCCGGGGGGGGCCCCTACGAGCAGTACTTC. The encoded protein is CAMSGGGPYEQYF.

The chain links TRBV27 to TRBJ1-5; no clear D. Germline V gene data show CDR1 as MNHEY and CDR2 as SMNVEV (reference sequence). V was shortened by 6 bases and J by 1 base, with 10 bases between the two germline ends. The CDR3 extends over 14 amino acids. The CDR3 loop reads CASREGWSNQPQHF. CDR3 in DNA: TGTGCCAGCAGGGAGGGCTGGAGCAATCAGCCCCAGCATTTT.

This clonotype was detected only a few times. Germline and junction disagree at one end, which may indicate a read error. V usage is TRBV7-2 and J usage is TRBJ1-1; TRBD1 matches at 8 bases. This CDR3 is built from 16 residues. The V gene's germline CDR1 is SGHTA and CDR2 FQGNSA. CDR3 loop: CASRTLPDRVNTEAFF. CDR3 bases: TGTGCCAGCAGAACACTCCCGGACAGGGTGAATACTGAGGCTTTCTTT.